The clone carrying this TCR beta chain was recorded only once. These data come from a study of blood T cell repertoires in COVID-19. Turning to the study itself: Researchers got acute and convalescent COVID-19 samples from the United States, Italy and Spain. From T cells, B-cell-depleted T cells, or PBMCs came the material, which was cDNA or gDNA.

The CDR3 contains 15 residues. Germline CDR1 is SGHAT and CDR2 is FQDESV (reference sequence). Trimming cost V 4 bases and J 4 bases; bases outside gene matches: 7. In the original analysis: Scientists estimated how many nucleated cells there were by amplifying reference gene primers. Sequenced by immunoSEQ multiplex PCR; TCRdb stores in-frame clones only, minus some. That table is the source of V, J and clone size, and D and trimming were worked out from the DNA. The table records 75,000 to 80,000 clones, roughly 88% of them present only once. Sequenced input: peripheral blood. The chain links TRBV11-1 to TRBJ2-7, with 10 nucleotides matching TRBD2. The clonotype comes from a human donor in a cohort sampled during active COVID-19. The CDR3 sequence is CASSSLAGGSYEQYF. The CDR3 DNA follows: TGTGCCAGCAGCTCATTAGCGGGAGGATCTTACGAGCAGTACTTC.